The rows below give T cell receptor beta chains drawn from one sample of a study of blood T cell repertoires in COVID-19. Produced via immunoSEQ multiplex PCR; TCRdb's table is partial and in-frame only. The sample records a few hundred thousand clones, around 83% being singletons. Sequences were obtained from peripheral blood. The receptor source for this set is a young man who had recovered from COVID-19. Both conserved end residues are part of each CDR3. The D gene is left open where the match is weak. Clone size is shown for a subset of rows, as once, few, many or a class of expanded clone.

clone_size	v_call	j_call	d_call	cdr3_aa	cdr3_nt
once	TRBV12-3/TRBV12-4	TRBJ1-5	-	CASRGKGQPQHF	TGTGCCAGCCGGGGAAAAGGTCAGCCCCAGCATTTT
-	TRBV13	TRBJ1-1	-	CASSLGGGIQEGAFF	TGTGCCAGCAGCTTAGGCGGGGGGATCCAAGAAGGAGCTTTCTTT
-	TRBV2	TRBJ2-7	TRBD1	CASSGQGAYEQYF	TGTGCCAGCAGCGGCCAGGGGGCCTACGAGCAGTACTTC
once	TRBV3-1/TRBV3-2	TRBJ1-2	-	CASSQPDSWGYTF	TGTGCCAGCAGCCAACCAGACAGTTGGGGCTACACCTTC
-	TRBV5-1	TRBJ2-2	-	CASSFRGYTGELFF	TGCGCCAGCAGCTTCCGGGGGTACACCGGGGAGCTGTTTTTT
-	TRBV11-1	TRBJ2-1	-	CASSFISQGNEQFF	TGTGCCAGCAGCTTTATATCCCAGGGCAATGAGCAGTTCTTC
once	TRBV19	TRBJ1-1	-	CASSKTDNTEAFF	TGTGCCAGTAGTAAGACTGACAACACTGAAGCTTTCTTT
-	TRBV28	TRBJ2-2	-	CASSEPGQGTGELFF	TGTGCCAGCAGTGAACCGGGACAAGGCACCGGGGAGCTGTTTTTT
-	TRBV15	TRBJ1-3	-	CATSSEGGFNTIYF	TGTGCCACCAGCAGTGAGGGGGGGTTCAACACCATATATTTT
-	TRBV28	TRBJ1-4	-	CASSAMSGSYEKLFF	TGTGCCAGCAGCGCTATGTCCGGTTCCTATGAAAAACTGTTTTTT
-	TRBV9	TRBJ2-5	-	CASSAFQGYQETQYF	TGTGCCAGCAGCGCGTTTCAGGGATACCAGGAGACCCAGTACTTC
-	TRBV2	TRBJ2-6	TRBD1	CASNPDRAGANVLTF	TGTGCCAGCAACCCAGACAGGGCTGGGGCCAACGTCCTGACTTTC
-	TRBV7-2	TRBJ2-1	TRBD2	CASSSVGTSGGVIEQFF	TGTGCCAGCAGCTCGGTTGGGACTAGCGGGGGGGTGATCGAGCAGTTCTTC
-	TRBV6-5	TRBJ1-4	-	CASSPGIGNNEKLFF	TGTGCCAGCAGTCCCGGGATTGGGAATAATGAAAAACTGTTTTTT
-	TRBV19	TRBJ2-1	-	CASSIVTGSYNEQFF	TGTGCCAGTAGTATAGTGACAGGCTCCTACAATGAGCAGTTCTTC
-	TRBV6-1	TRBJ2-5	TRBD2	CASSESGRGESQETQYF	TGTGCCAGCAGTGAAAGCGGGCGGGGGGAGAGCCAAGAGACCCAGTACTTC
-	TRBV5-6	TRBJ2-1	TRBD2	CASSRGPGGGAREQFF	TGTGCCAGCAGCCGCGGCCCTGGCGGGGGGGCCCGAGAGCAGTTCTTC
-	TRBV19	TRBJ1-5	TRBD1	CATNTRGHGNQPQHF	TGTGCCACTAACACCAGGGGGCACGGCAATCAGCCCCAGCATTTT
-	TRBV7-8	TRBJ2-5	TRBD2	CASSPRSSGGAEETQYF	TGTGCCAGCAGCCCAAGGTCTAGCGGGGGGGCCGAAGAGACCCAGTACTTC
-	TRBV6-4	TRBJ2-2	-	CASSDSGNTGELFF	TGTGCCAGCAGTGACTCGGGCAACACCGGGGAGCTGTTTTTT
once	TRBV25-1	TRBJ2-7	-	CASRPRDRTYEQYF	TGTGCCAGCAGACCGCGGGACCGCACCTACGAGCAGTACTTC
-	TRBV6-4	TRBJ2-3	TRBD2	CASSGLAGSNTQYF	TGTGCCAGCAGTGGACTAGCGGGGAGCAATACGCAGTATTTT
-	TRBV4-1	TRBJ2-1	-	CASSQVSGPAEQFF	TGCGCCAGCAGCCAAGTTTCGGGTCCGGCGGAGCAGTTCTTC
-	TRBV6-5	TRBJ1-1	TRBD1	CASTGGRNTEAFF	TGTGCCAGCACAGGGGGTCGGAACACTGAAGCTTTCTTT
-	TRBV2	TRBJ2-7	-	CASSRGYEQYF	TGTGCCAGCAGTAGGGGATACGAGCAGTACTTC
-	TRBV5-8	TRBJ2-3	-	CASSLGQAIDTQYF	TGTGCCAGCAGCTTGGGACAGGCCATAGATACGCAGTATTTT
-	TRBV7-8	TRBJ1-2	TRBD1	CASHRGRMWPLYGYTF	TGTGCCTCCCACAGGGGGCGAATGTGGCCACTCTATGGCTACACCTTC
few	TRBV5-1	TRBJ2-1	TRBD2	CASSFSGGAREQFF	TGCGCCAGCAGCTTTAGCGGGGGGGCCCGTGAGCAGTTCTTC
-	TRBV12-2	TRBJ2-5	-	CASRFGSSGGAKQTQYF	TGTGCAAGTCGCTTCGGCTCCAGCGGGGGGGCGAAGCAGACCCAGTACTTC
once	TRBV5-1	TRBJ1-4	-	CASRPGQTNEKLFF	TGCGCCAGCAGACCCGGACAGACTAATGAAAAACTGTTTTTT
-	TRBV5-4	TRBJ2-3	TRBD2	CASRSTSGGAVGTDTQYF	TGTGCCAGCAGGTCGACTAGCGGGGGGGCCGTAGGTACAGATACGCAGTATTTT
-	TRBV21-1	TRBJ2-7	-	CASSKGGRGVIYEQYF	TGTGCCAGCAGCAAAGGCGGCAGGGGAGTCATCTACGAGCAGTACTTC
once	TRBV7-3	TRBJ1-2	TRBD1	CASSQNSGTAYGYTF	TGTGCCAGCAGCCAGAACTCCGGGACAGCCTATGGCTACACCTTC
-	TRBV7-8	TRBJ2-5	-	CASSVRVGETQYF	TGTGCCAGCAGCGTCAGGGTTGGAGAGACCCAGTACTTC
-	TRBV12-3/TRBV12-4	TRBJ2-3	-	CATNTGKQYF	TGTGCCACCAATACAGGGAAGCAGTATTTT
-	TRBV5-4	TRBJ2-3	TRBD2	CASSPGGSGATYTDTQYF	TGTGCCAGCAGCCCCGGGGGGAGCGGGGCGACATACACAGATACGCAGTATTTT